The clone carrying this T cell receptor (beta chain) showed up just a few times. The use of a sample-barcoded 5' primer and a J-beta primer mix characterized a second PCR of about 7 to 12 cycles. MiXCR, applied by TCRdb to the 5' RACE reads, yields one record per CDR3 protein. The table includes hundreds of thousands of distinct CDR3 sequences, roughly 50% detected once. The CDR3 length is 14 residues. V was pared by 6 bases and J by 2 bases, with 11 bases between. Germline values: CDR1 LGHDT, CDR2 YNNKEL (reference sequence). The sample belongs to a study of blood T cells in healthy people across ages.

Sequencing was carried out using blood. The origin of this receptor is a man aged 30 to 39 in good health. This sequence joins TRBV3-1 and TRBJ2-1; tentatively, D is TRBD2 (5 bases). CDR3 sequence: CASSPGFAYNEQFF. The CDR3 nucleotides read TGTGCCAGCAGTCCGGGGTTTGCCTACAATGAGCAGTTCTTC.